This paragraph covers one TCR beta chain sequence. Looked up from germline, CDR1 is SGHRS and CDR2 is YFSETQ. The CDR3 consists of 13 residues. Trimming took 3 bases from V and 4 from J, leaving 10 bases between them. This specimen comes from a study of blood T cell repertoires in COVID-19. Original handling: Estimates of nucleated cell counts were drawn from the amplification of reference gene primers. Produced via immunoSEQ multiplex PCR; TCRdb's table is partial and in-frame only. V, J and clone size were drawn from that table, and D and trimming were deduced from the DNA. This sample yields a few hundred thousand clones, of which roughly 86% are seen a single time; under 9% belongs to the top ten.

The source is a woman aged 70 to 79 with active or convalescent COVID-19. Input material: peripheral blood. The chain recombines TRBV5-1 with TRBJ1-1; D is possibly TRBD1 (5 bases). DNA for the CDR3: TGCGCCAGCAGCTGGGCCGGGGGCACTGAAGCTTTCTTT. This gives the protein CASSWAGGTEAFF. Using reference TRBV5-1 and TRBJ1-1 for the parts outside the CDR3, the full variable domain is KAGVTQTPRYLIKTRGQQVTLSCSPISGHRSVSWYQQTPGQGLQFLFEYFSETQRNKGNFPGRFSGRQFSNSRSEMNVSTLELGDSALYLCASSWAGGTEAFFGQGTRLTVV.